The 8 T cell receptor beta chains reported below all come from one sample, sequenced in a study of T cells in localized non-small cell lung cancer. Profiling relied on immunoSEQ multiplex PCR, and the TCRdb table lists in-frame clones only, not all of them. This table has tens of thousands of clones, roughly nine tenths appearing once. Sequences were derived from PBMCs, sampled before any cancer treatment. The receptors here all came from a man between 40 and 70 years old with stage II lung adenocarcinoma.

This rearrangement joins TRBV10-2 to TRBJ2-5; no clear D. Trimming removed 3 bases from V and 5 bases from J, with 7 bases in between. Germline assignment: CDR1 WSHSY and CDR2 SAAADI. The CDR3 contains 12 residues. The CDR3: CASSEARETQYF. The CDR3 DNA follows: TGCGCCAGCAGTGAAGCGAGGGAGACCCAGTACTTC.

This clone was found once. The rearrangement links TRBV29-1 to TRBJ1-4; 9 bases are shared with TRBD1. CDR1 and CDR2 (germline): SQVTM, ANQGSEA. The CDR3 spans 13 residues. Trimming at V came to 5 bases and at J to 5 bases, leaving 3 bases not matched to a gene. Written as DNA, the CDR3 is TGCAGCGTTCCCGGGACAGGGAATGAAAAACTGTTTTTT. Translating gives CSVPGTGNEKLFF.

This clone was seen only once. The gene calls are TRBV28 and TRBJ1-5, with D maybe TRBD1 (6 bases). The CDR3 consists of 15 residues. In germline, CDR1 is MDHEN, CDR2 SYDVKM. Trimming pared 6 bases from V and 1 base from J, leaving 13 bases between. CDR3 loop: CASRGGGVSNQPQHF. DNA of the CDR3: TGTGCCAGCAGAGGCGGGGGCGTCAGCAATCAGCCCCAGCATTTT.

CDR3 in DNA: TGCAGCGCTACAGGGGACACGGGCGAAAAACTGTTTTTT. It encodes CSATGDTGEKLFF. The rearrangement links TRBV29-1 to TRBJ1-4, with 7 bases lining up with TRBD1. V gave up 7 bases and J gave up 8 bases; unmatched junction bases: 10. Germline lookup yields CDR1 SQVTM and CDR2 ANQGSEA. This CDR3 comprises 13 residues.

The chain couples TRBV5-1 to TRBJ1-1; D is uncertain. Between the trimmed V and J ends, which lost 0 bases and 3 bases, there was a span of 6 bases. The CDR3 covers 13 residues. From germline, CDR1 is SGHRS and CDR2 YFSETQ. In nucleotides, the CDR3 is TGCGCCAGCAGCTTGGGGGAGTACACTGAAGCTTTCTTT. Translating it yields CASSLGEYTEAFF.

The chain carries TRBV30 and TRBJ1-3, with D possibly TRBD1 on 5 matching bases. The ends were cut back, 0 bases at V and 0 bases at J, with 9 bases in the middle. Per the germline V gene, CDR1 is GTSNPN and CDR2 is SVGIG (reference sequence). The CDR3 length is 15 residues. CDR3 protein: CAWSVLGDSGNTIYF. CDR3 sequence (DNA): TGTGCCTGGAGTGTACTGGGGGACTCTGGAAACACCATATATTTT.

The chain combines TRBV5-4 with TRBJ1-2; a weak D match, TRBD1 (6 bases). The CDR3 consists of 14 residues. V lost 0 bases, J lost 5 bases, and 11 bases lay in between. Germline V CDR1 and CDR2: SGHNT, YYREEE (reference sequence). The CDR3 nucleotides are TGTGCCAGCAGCTTGGAAGGGGGGAGGTATGGCTACACCTTC. Protein: CASSLEGGRYGYTF.

The chain uses TRBV11-1 and TRBJ2-1; 16 bases are a match to TRBD2. The CDR3 loop spans 19 amino acids. With 2 bases clipped from V and 3 bases from J, the junction kept 7 bases outside the gene matches. Germline-derived CDR1 and CDR2 are SGHAT and FQDESV (reference sequence). CDR3 sequence: CASSLYRGLAGGLYNEQFF. In DNA form, the CDR3 reads TGTGCCAGCAGCTTATACCGGGGACTAGCGGGGGGGCTCTACAATGAGCAGTTCTTC.